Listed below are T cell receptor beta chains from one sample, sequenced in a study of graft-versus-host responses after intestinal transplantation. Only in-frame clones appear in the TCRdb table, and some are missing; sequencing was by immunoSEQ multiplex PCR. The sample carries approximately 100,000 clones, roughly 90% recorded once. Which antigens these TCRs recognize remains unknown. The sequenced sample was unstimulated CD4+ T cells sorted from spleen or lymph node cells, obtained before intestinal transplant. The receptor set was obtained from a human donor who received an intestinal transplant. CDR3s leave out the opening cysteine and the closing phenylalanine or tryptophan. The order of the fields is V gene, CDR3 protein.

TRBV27,ASSRYGASTDTQY
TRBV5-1,ASSLGGQKETQY
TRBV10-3,AISADRDTNEQF
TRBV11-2,ASSLGYRSYEQY
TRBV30,AWSLDGGGYT
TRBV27,ASSRARTGAEQY
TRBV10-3,AISESARGLGELF
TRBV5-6,ASSLPNRGGEQF
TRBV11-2,ASSRQLNQPQH
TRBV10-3,AISGTSTDTQY